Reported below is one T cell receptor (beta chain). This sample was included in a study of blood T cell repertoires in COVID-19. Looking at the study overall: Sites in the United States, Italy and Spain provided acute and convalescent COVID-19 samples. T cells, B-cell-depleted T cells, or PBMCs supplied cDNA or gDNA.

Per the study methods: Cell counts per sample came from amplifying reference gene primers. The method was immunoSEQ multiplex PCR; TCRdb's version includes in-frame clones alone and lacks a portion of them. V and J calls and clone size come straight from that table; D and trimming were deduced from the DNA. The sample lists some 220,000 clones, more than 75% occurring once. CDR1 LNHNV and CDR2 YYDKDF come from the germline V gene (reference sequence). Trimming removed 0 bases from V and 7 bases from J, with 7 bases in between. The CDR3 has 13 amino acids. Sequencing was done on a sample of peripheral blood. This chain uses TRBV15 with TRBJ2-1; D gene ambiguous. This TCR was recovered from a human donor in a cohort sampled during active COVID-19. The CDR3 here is CATSRDNENEQFF. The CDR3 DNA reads TGTGCCACCAGCAGAGATAACGAGAATGAGCAGTTCTTC.